The 32 T cell receptor beta chains below come from one sample, sequenced in a study of naive and memory T cell subsets. A UMI-containing oligonucleotide was joined by 3' ligation to the TCR cDNA template. Ligated cDNA underwent four rounds of PCR with nested alpha and beta constant region primers and SP2. TCRdb ran MiXCR on the 5' RACE reads and lists one entry per CDR3 protein. The profile shows over 50,000 distinct CDR3 sequences, 7.6% of them singletons. Source of these receptors: a female donor in good health.

CDR3 region: CASSLREEGTDTQYF. The CDR3 DNA reads TGTGCCAGCAGTTTGAGGGAGGAGGGCACAGATACGCAGTATTTT. The chain has TRBV12-3 or TRBV12-4 and TRBJ2-3, with D tentatively TRBD2 (6 bases). The CDR3 has 15 amino acids. Trimming left V 3 bases short and J 1 base short, with 11 bases between.

This clonotype was counted ten times or more. The rearrangement joins TRBV27 to TRBJ1-3; D call uncertain. Germline CDR1 is MNHEY and CDR2 is SMNVEV (reference sequence). This CDR3 contains 15 residues. Trimming stripped 6 bases from V and 4 bases from J, with 16 bases between. For the CDR3, the DNA is TGTGCCAGCAGGACGTTTTGGGGTCCCGGAAACACCATATATTTT. Its translation: CASRTFWGPGNTIYF.

With respect to this clonotype: The CDR3 does not close with the conserved phenylalanine or tryptophan, likely indicating a read error. The gene calls are TRBV12-3 or TRBV12-4 and TRBJ1-1; D might be TRBD1 (5 bases). Trimming took off 3 bases at V and 2 bases at J, with 10 bases between the two ends. CDR3 length equals 14 residues. The CDR3 sequence: CASSLAGINTEAFL. The DNA of the CDR3 is TGTGCCAGCAGTTTGGCAGGGATAAACACTGAAGCTTTCCTT.

There are a few counts of this clonotype. For the CDR3, the DNA is TGTGCCAGTAGCACAGCCGGGACTTCCTCCTACGAGCAGTACTTC. Translation: CASSTAGTSSYEQYF. The chain uses TRBV19 and TRBJ2-7, with D possibly being TRBD2 (6 bases). The CDR3 runs 15 residues. V was pared by 6 bases and J by 0 bases, with 15 bases between. The germline V gene has CDR1 LNHDA and CDR2 SQIVND (reference sequence).

This chain links TRBV28 with TRBJ2-2; TRBD1 or TRBD2 may be the D gene (5 bases each). Germline values: CDR1 MDHEN, CDR2 SYDVKM. V was cut by 2 bases and J by 5 bases, with 6 bases left in between. This CDR3 has 13 amino acids. The CDR3 nucleotides are TGTGCCAGCAGTTTAGGGGGTACCGGGGAGCTGTTTTTT. Translating gives CASSLGGTGELFF. Full variable domain (rest looked up from reference TRBV28 and TRBJ2-2): DVKVTQSSRYLVKRTGEKVFLECVQDMDHENMFWYRQDPGLGLRLIYFSYDVKMKEKGDIPEGYSVSREKKERFSLILESASTNQTSMYLCASSLGGTGELFFGEGSRLTVL.

The chain recombines TRBV6-5 with TRBJ1-2; 7 nucleotides line up with TRBD1. Germline values: CDR1 MNHEY, CDR2 SVGAGI. V lost 4 bases, J lost 4 bases, and 3 bases stayed unmatched. The CDR3 runs to 13 residues. DNA for the CDR3: TGTGCCAGCAGTTGGGACAGAGCCTATGGCTACACCTTC. Translated: CASSWDRAYGYTF.

This clonotype was found a few times. This chain joins TRBV9 and TRBJ2-1; 7 bases line up with TRBD2. Losses at the gene ends were 4 bases for V and 9 bases for J; bases not matched to a gene: 13. This CDR3 contains 15 residues. The germline CDR1 and CDR2 sequences are SGDLS and YYNGEE. CDR3 coding DNA: TGTGCCAGCAGCACTGGACTAGGGAGTATGCGTGAGCAGTTCTTC. Translation gives CASSTGLGSMREQFF.

About this clonotype itself: Just one base apart from a much larger clone, this may be a read error. Because it lacks the conserved phenylalanine or tryptophan at the end, this CDR3 is likely a read error. The chain has TRBV29-1 and TRBJ1-4; TRBD1 aligns across 7 bases. Per germline, CDR1 SQVTM and CDR2 ANQGSEA. After removal of 7 bases from V and 4 bases from J, the junction contained 3 bases not matched to a gene. CDR3 length: 12 residues. DNA of the CDR3: TGCAGCGCTCGACAGGGTAATGAAAAACTGTTTATT. Translation: CSARQGNEKLFI.

This clonotype was recorded many times. This sequence joins TRBV12-3 or TRBV12-4 and TRBJ1-3; TRBD1 matches at 7 bases. The trim removed 6 bases at V and 2 bases at J, leaving 10 bases unmatched. The CDR3 has 16 amino acids. The DNA for the CDR3 is TGTGCCAGCAGCCCAGACAGGGTTGAGGCTGGAAACACCATATATTTT. This encodes CASSPDRVEAGNTIYF.

This clonotype was counted many times. The rearrangement uses TRBV7-2 and TRBJ1-2; 8 nucleotides agree with TRBD1. CDR1 and CDR2 from the germline V gene are SGHTA and FQGNSA. V trimming: 5 bases; J trimming: 5 bases; junction bases outside the gene matches: 4. This CDR3 comprises 13 residues. CDR3 residues: CASSPGQGYGYTF. Written as DNA, the CDR3 is TGTGCCAGCAGCCCCGGACAGGGATATGGCTACACCTTC.

In this sample, this clonotype turned up many times. The chain employs TRBV20-1 and TRBJ2-3, with D unresolved. Deletions cut 5 bases from V and 0 bases from J, with 15 bases between. Germline values: CDR1 DFQATT, CDR2 SNEGSKA (reference sequence). The CDR3 loop spans 15 amino acids. Here the CDR3 DNA reads TGCAGTGCTCCCAGCCTCACTACTAGCACAGATACGCAGTATTTT. It codes for CSAPSLTTSTDTQYF.

The J gene is TRBJ2-2, the V gene TRBV19; tentatively, D is TRBD1 (6 bases). V was pared by 5 bases and J by 7 bases, with 11 bases between. CDR1 and CDR2 from the germline V gene are LNHDA and SQIVND (reference sequence). There are 13 residues in the CDR3. The CDR3 protein is CASSATGFGELFF. The DNA of the CDR3 is TGTGCCAGTAGTGCAACAGGGTTCGGGGAGCTGTTTTTT. Full variable domain (rest looked up from reference TRBV19 and TRBJ2-2): DGGITQSPKYLFRKEGQNVTLSCEQNLNHDAMYWYRQDPGQGLRLIYYSQIVNDFQKGDIAEGYSVSREKKESFPLTVTSAQKNPTAFYLCASSATGFGELFFGEGSRLTVL.

The V gene is TRBV21-1, the J gene TRBJ1-2; the DNA was not used to check the table's D call, TRBD1. TRBV21-1 is noted as a pseudogene. This CDR3 comprises 18 residues. CDR3 bases: TGTGCCAGCAGCAAAATCCCACCGGTCCCCCCATGGGACTATGGCTACACCTTC. It translates to CASSKIPPVPPWDYGYTF.

The chain links TRBV12-3 or TRBV12-4 to TRBJ2-3; D gene unclear. With 5 bases removed from V and 0 bases from J, the gap between germline ends came to 12 bases. The CDR3 is 15 residues long. CDR3 region: CASSPRRSSTDTQYF. The CDR3 DNA follows: TGTGCCAGCAGTCCCCGGAGATCTAGCACAGATACGCAGTATTTT.

The V call is TRBV7-2, the J call TRBJ2-5; maybe TRBD1 (6 bases). V lost 2 bases and J lost 5, with 9 bases in between. The germline V gene encodes CDR1 SGHTA and CDR2 FQGNSA. This CDR3 spans 13 amino acids. The CDR3, as DNA: TGTGCCAGCAGCTTACCACAGGGCGAGACCCAGTACTTC. It encodes CASSLPQGETQYF.

In this sample, this clonotype turned up many times. CDR3 in DNA: TGCAGTGGTCAGGGGACCTACGAGCAGTACTTC. This sequence encodes CSGQGTYEQYF. The V call is TRBV20-1, the J call TRBJ2-7, with D tentatively TRBD1 (6 bases). The CDR3 spans 11 residues. V was cut by 7 bases and J by 2 bases, with 9 bases left in between. CDR1 and CDR2 (germline): DFQATT, SNEGSKA (reference sequence).

This clonotype occurred many times. V usage is TRBV6-2 or TRBV6-3 and J usage is TRBJ1-3; D perhaps matches TRBD1 (5 bases). This CDR3 is 16 amino acids long. Trimming shortened V by 4 bases and J by 0 bases, and 13 bases separated the two germline ends. Germline V gene lookup returns CDR1 MNHEY and CDR2 SVGEGT. The CDR3 DNA follows: TGTGCCAGCAGTTCGCGACAGCTAGACTCTGGAAACACCATATATTTT. This encodes CASSSRQLDSGNTIYF.

In its sample, this clonotype was seen many times. This sequence joins TRBV6-5 and TRBJ1-5; tentatively, D is TRBD1 (5 bases). CDR1 and CDR2 from the germline V gene are MNHEY and SVGAGI. The CDR3 extends over 15 amino acids. The V and J ends lost 6 bases and 0 bases respectively, with 12 bases between them. The CDR3 loop is CASSTGQNSNQPQHF. In DNA form, the CDR3 reads TGTGCCAGCAGCACGGGGCAAAATAGCAATCAGCCCCAGCATTTT.

This clonotype occurred many times. The DNA for the CDR3 is TGCAGCGTAGAGGAGCAGAACTCAGCCAAAAACATTCAGTACTTC. It encodes CSVEEQNSAKNIQYF. The chain joins TRBV29-1 to TRBJ2-4; D unresolved. Germline CDR1 and CDR2: SQVTM and ANQGSEA. The CDR3 has 15 residues. Trimming took 6 bases from V and 0 from J, leaving 15 bases between them.

This clonotype was seen repeatedly, ten times or more. The CDR3: CASSLQGGQPQHF. CDR3 bases: TGTGCCAGCAGCTTACAGGGAGGTCAGCCCCAGCATTTT. The chain links TRBV12-3 or TRBV12-4 to TRBJ1-5; possible D gene TRBD1, 6 bases. This CDR3 region has 13 residues. V shed 6 bases and J shed 6 bases, with 12 bases lying between them.

The chain is built from TRBV3-1 and TRBJ2-7; D might be TRBD1 (6 bases). Trimming shortened V by 3 bases and J by 6 bases, and 15 bases separated the two germline ends. The length of the CDR3 is 14 residues. CDR1 and CDR2 (germline): LGHDT, YNNKEL (reference sequence). CDR3 protein: CASSHDDRRLEQYF. The CDR3 region has the DNA TGTGCCAGCAGCCATGATGACAGGCGACTCGAGCAGTACTTC.

V usage is TRBV27 and J usage is TRBJ2-3; D is perhaps TRBD1 (5 bases). Germline V gives CDR1 MNHEY, CDR2 SMNVEV (reference sequence). V was cut by 6 bases and J by 1 base, with 8 bases left in between. The CDR3 extends over 13 amino acids. The CDR3 DNA is TGTGCCAGCAGAGGACACGGCACAGATACGCAGTATTTT. Protein product: CASRGHGTDTQYF.

This clonotype was detected only a few times. The limits of the CDR3 on the DNA are not certain, so only TCRdb's listed CDR3 is given. The rearrangement joins TRBV28 to TRBJ2-7; the table's D call, TRBD1, was not checked against the DNA. The length of the CDR3 is 15 amino acids, counting both ends. Germline CDR1 reads MDHEN; CDR2 reads SYDVKM. CDR3 in amino acids: CASSSSRGWAYEQYF.

This clonotype was observed many times. This chain uses TRBV6-5 with TRBJ2-3, with a weak D call TRBD1 (5 bases). V was trimmed by 2 bases and J by 2 bases, leaving 11 bases between them. CDR3 length: 15 residues. Germline V gene data show CDR1 as MNHEY and CDR2 as SVGAGI. The CDR3 nucleotides read TGTGCCAGCAGTTACGGGGCCAGCAACACAGATACGCAGTATTTT. Protein: CASSYGASNTDTQYF.

The table lists this clonotype with many counts. The chain joins TRBV2 to TRBJ1-3; D is unclear. The germline CDR1 and CDR2 sequences are SNHLY and FYNNEI. This CDR3 has 14 residues. V gave up 8 bases and J gave up 7 bases, with 18 bases separating them. This CDR3 reads CASRVAEEGNTIYF. CDR3 DNA: TGTGCCAGCCGGGTGGCGGAAGAGGGTAACACCATATATTTT.

This clonotype has a handful of counts. The V gene is TRBV11-2, the J gene TRBJ1-1, with a tentative D call TRBD1 (5 bases). This CDR3 has 15 amino acids. V lost 2 bases to trimming and J lost 5 bases, with 15 bases between them. CDR1 SGHAT and CDR2 FQNNGV come from the germline V gene. CDR3 nucleotides: TGTGCCAGCAGCTTATCCGGTGGGGGAGGGACTGAAGCTTTCTTT. Translated, it gives CASSLSGGGGTEAFF. Full variable domain (missing parts from reference TRBV11-2 and TRBJ1-1): EAGVAQSPRYKIIEKRQSVAFWCNPISGHATLYWYQQILGQGPKLLIQFQNNGVVDDSQLPKDRFSAERLKGVDSTLKIQPAKLEDSAVYLCASSLSGGGGTEAFFGQGTRLTVV.

This clonotype was counted between two and nine times. This chain connects TRBV19 to TRBJ2-1; 9 bases align to TRBD1. Germline trimming cut 3 bases from V and 6 bases from J; bases unmatched to any gene: 9. The length of the CDR3 is 16 residues. Germline V gene sequence: CDR1 LNHDA, CDR2 SQIVND (reference sequence). The DNA of the CDR3 is TGTGCCAGTAGTATCGGCCCCCGGACAGGGGTCAATGAGCAGTTCTTC. This translates into CASSIGPRTGVNEQFF.

The chain uses TRBV2 and TRBJ1-5; 8 bases are a match to TRBD1. V shed 7 bases and J 4 bases; nucleotides not matched to a gene: 9. This CDR3 is 15 amino acids long. Germline-derived CDR1 and CDR2 are SNHLY and FYNNEI. CDR3 DNA: TGTGCCAGCAAGGTGGGGCAGGGGGCTAATCAGCCCCAGCATTTT. Its translation is CASKVGQGANQPQHF.

This clonotype was seen ten or more times. This chain links TRBV20-1 with TRBJ1-2; D perhaps matches TRBD1 (5 bases). From germline, CDR1 is DFQATT and CDR2 SNEGSKA (reference sequence). There are 17 residues in the CDR3. V lost 4 bases, J lost 0 bases, and 21 bases lay in between. This CDR3 reads CSAKPPAGGKANYGYTF. The CDR3 nucleotides read TGCAGTGCTAAGCCACCCGCGGGGGGGAAAGCTAACTATGGCTACACCTTC.

V gene TRBV7-9 combines with J gene TRBJ1-2; maybe TRBD1 (5 bases). This CDR3 is 15 amino acids long. The V and J ends lost 4 bases and 2 bases respectively, with 14 bases between them. Germline CDR1 SEHNR, CDR2 FQNEAQ (reference sequence). CDR3 sequence: CASSYRRRDNYGYTF. The CDR3 region has the DNA TGTGCCAGCAGCTATCGACGGCGGGACAACTATGGCTACACCTTC.

This clonotype has at least ten counts. V usage is TRBV20-1 and J usage is TRBJ1-5; D is perhaps TRBD1 (6 bases). Trimming removed 2 bases at V and 2 bases at J, with 13 bases between. The CDR3 extends over 15 amino acids. Germline CDR1 DFQATT, CDR2 SNEGSKA (reference sequence). As DNA, the CDR3 is TGCAGTGCTAGATCCACACAGGGAGGCAATCAGCCCCAGCATTTT. It translates to CSARSTQGGNQPQHF.

This clonotype was seen a few times. CDR3: CASSLTGDMYNEQFF. As DNA, the CDR3 is TGTGCCAGCAGCTTGACCGGAGACATGTACAATGAGCAGTTCTTC. This chain links TRBV7-2 with TRBJ2-1; the D is unclear. Deletions cut 3 bases from V and 4 bases from J, with 13 bases between. The CDR3 is 15 amino acids. Germline CDR1 SGHTA, CDR2 FQGNSA. Based on the CDR3 plus reference TRBV7-2 and TRBJ2-1, the full variable domain is GAGVSQSPSNKVTEKGKDVELRCDPISGHTALYWYRQSLGQGLEFLIYFQGNSAPDKSGLPSDRFSAERTGGSVSTLTIQRTQQEDSAVYLCASSLTGDMYNEQFFGPGTRLTVL.